This is a list of T cell receptor beta chains from one sample in a study of Tregs in tolerant kidney transplant recipients. TCRdb keeps only in-frame clones here, not all; method: immunoSEQ multiplex PCR. Seen here are about 81,000 clones, roughly nine tenths observed once, and the top ten hold roughly 1.4%. The sequencing here drew on CD4+ T cells from blood (PBMCs), taken 24 months after the transplant. Receptor source: a human patient who received a combined kidney and bone marrow transplant. Among the T cells, some may be from the graft donor. CDR3s include the opening cysteine and the closing phenylalanine or tryptophan. A D gene is named only where the DNA matches it firmly.

J	V	length	D	DNA	CDR3
TRBJ2-1	TRBV7-2	15	TRBD2	TGTGCCAGCAGCTTCTCTAGCGGGAGCGGGAATGAGCAGTTCTTC	CASSFSSGSGNEQFF
TRBJ2-3	TRBV12-5	12	-	TGTGCTAGTGGTCCCGAGAGGAATACGCAGTATTTT	CASGPERNTQYF
TRBJ1-6	TRBV5-4	13	-	TGTGCCAGCAGCTTGGAAGCGAATTCACCCCTCCACTTT	CASSLEANSPLHF
TRBJ2-7	TRBV7-3	15	TRBD1	TGTGCCAGCAGCTTGGAAGGACAGGGGATTTACGAGCAGTACTTC	CASSLEGQGIYEQYF
TRBJ2-1	TRBV7-7	14	TRBD1	TGTGCCAGCAGCACCGGGACAGGGGACAATGAGCAGTTCTTC	CASSTGTGDNEQFF
TRBJ2-7	TRBV5-4	14	TRBD1	TGTGCCAGCAGCTTCGGACAGGAGCACTACGAGCAGTACTTC	CASSFGQEHYEQYF
TRBJ2-5	TRBV11-3	16	TRBD2	TGTGCCAGCAGCGCGGGGGGGGTGGGGTGGCAAGAGACCCAGTACTTC	CASSAGGVGWQETQYF
TRBJ1-2	TRBV15	18	TRBD1	TGTGCCACCAGCCCGAGGGCTGGGACAGGGGGCCTTTCATATGGCTACACCTTC	CATSPRAGTGGLSYGYTF
TRBJ2-2	TRBV19	14	-	TGTGCCAGTAGGAGGCAGGGAGGCGGCGGGGAGCTGTTTTTT	CASRRQGGGGELFF
TRBJ2-7	TRBV7-2	17	-	TGTGCCAGCAGCCCGGACGTCTTCCGGGGGGCGAAATACGAGCAGTACTTC	CASSPDVFRGAKYEQYF
TRBJ1-5	TRBV19	14	TRBD1	TGTGCCAGTAGTTCGGGACAGAACAATCAGCCCCAGCATTTT	CASSSGQNNQPQHF
TRBJ2-7	TRBV20-1	11	-	TGCAGTGCCACCCGGGACTACGAGCAGTACTTC	CSATRDYEQYF
TRBJ2-3	TRBV11-2	14	-	TGTGCCAGCAGCTTAGCCGGGGTGGTAGATACGCAGTATTTT	CASSLAGVVDTQYF
TRBJ1-2	TRBV7-9	17	TRBD1	TGTGCCAGCATAAATAGGATTTTCGACGACAGGGCCTATGGCTACACCTTC	CASINRIFDDRAYGYTF
TRBJ1-2	TRBV19	15	TRBD1	TGTGCCAGTAGTTTACAGGGGGCGGCGAACTATGGCTACACCTTC	CASSLQGAANYGYTF
TRBJ2-3	TRBV18	15	-	TGTGCCAGCTCACCATTGGCAGGTAGCACAGATACGCAGTATTTT	CASSPLAGSTDTQYF
TRBJ2-1	TRBV7-9	16	TRBD2	TGTGCCAGCAGACTTTCCCCGGGGACTAGGTCCGGTGAGCAGTTCTTC	CASRLSPGTRSGEQFF
TRBJ1-2	TRBV10-3	17	-	TGTGCCATCAGTGAGTCGATCAGAGGGACATCATCCCATGGCTACACCTTC	CAISESIRGTSSHGYTF
TRBJ2-4	TRBV4-3	15	-	TGCGCCAGCAGCCAAGCGCAGGGCAGGGCTAGCATTCAGTACTTC	CASSQAQGRASIQYF
TRBJ1-4	TRBV5-6	15	TRBD1	TGTGCCAGCAGCGCTGGACAGGGGGGAAATGAAAAACTGTTTTTT	CASSAGQGGNEKLFF
TRBJ2-5	TRBV30	13	-	TGTGCCTGGAGTGTTGCAGGGTCGGAGACCCAGTACTTC	CAWSVAGSETQYF
TRBJ2-7	TRBV7-9	14	-	TGTGCCAGCAGCGAGCCAGGGTGGGGAAGCGAGCAGTACTTC	CASSEPGWGSEQYF
TRBJ2-5	TRBV21-1	14	-	TGTGCCAGCAGCAAAGAAGCAGGGCCAGAGACCCAGTACTTC	CASSKEAGPETQYF
TRBJ1-1	TRBV7-2	15	-	TGTGCCAGCAGCCGACCGCGGGGAGGACTCACTGAAGCTTTCTTT	CASSRPRGGLTEAFF